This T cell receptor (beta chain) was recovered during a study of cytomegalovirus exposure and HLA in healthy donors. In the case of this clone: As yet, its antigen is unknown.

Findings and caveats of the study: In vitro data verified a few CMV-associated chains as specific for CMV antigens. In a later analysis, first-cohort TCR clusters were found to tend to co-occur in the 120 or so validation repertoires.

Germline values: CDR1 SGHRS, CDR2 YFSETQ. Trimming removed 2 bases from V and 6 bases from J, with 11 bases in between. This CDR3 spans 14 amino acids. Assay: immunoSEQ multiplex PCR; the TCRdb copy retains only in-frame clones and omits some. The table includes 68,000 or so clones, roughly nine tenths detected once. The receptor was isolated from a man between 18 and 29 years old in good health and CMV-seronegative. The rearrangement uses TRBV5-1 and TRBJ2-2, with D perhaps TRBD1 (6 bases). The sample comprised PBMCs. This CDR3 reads CASSLRQVSGELFF. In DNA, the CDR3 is TGCGCCAGCAGCTTACGACAGGTGTCCGGGGAGCTGTTTTTT.